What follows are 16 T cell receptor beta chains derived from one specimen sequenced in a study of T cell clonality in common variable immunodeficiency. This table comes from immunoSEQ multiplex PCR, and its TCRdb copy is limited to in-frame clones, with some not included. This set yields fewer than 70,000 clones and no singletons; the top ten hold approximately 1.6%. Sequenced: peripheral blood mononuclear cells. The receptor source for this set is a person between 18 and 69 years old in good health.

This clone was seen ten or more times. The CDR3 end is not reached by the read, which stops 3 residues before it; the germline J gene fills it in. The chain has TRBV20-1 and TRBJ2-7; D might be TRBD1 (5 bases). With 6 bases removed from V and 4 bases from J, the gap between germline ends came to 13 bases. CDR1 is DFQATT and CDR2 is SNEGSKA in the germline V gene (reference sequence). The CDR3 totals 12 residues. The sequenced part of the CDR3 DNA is TGCAGTGCCTACCATGACAGTTACGAG. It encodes CSAYHDSYE. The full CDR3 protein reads CSAYHDSYEQYF.

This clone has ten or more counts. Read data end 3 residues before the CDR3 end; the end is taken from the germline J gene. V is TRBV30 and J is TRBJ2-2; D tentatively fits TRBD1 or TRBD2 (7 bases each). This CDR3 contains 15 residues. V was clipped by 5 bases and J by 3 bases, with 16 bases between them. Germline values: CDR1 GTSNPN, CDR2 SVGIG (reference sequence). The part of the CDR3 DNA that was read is TGTGCCTGGCAGCCAGGGGGGAGGGACACCGGGGAG. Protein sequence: CAWQPGGRDTGE. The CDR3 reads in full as CAWQPGGRDTGELFF.

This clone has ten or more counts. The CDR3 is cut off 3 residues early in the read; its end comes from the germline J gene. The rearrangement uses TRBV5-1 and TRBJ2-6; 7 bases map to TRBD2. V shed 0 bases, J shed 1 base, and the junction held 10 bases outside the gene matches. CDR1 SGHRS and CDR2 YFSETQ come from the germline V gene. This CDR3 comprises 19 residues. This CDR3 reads CASSLVGGSDVSGANVLTF. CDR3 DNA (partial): TGCGCCAGCAGCTTGGTCGGGGGGTCGGACGTTTCTGGGGCCAACGTC. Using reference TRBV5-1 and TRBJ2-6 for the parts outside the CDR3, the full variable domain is KAGVTQTPRYLIKTRGQQVTLSCSPISGHRSVSWYQQTPGQGLQFLFEYFSETQRNKGNFPGRFSGRQFSNSRSEMNVSTLELGDSALYLCASSLVGGSDVSGANVLTFGAGSRLTVL.

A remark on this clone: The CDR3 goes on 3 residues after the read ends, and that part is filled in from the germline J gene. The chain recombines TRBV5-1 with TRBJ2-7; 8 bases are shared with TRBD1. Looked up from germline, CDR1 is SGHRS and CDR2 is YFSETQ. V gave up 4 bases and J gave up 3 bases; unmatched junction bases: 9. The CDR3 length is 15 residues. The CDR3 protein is CASSPNPGQDYEQYF. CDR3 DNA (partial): TGCGCCAGCAGCCCAAACCCGGGACAGGACTACGAG.

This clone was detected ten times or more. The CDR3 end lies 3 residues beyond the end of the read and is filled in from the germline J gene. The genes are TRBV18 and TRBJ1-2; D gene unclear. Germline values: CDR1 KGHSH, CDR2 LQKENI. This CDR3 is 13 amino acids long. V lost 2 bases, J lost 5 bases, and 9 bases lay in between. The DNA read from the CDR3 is TGTGCCAGCTCACCAAACCAGGAGTATGGC. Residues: CASSPNQEYG. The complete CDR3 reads CASSPNQEYGYTF.

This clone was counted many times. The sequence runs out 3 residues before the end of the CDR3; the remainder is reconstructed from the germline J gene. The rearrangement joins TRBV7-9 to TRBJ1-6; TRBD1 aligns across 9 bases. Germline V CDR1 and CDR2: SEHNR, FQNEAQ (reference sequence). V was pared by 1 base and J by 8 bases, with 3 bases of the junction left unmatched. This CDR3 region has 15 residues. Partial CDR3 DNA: TGTGCCAGCAGCTTAGGGGACAGGGTGGATTCACCC. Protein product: CASSLGDRVDSP. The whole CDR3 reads CASSLGDRVDSPLHF.

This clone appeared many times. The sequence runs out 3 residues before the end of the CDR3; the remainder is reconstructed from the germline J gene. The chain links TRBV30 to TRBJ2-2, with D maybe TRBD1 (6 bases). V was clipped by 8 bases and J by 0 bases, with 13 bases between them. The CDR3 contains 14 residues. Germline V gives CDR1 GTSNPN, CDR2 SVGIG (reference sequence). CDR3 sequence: CAEGGQTNTGELFF. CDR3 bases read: TGTGCCGAGGGCGGACAGACGAACACCGGGGAG.

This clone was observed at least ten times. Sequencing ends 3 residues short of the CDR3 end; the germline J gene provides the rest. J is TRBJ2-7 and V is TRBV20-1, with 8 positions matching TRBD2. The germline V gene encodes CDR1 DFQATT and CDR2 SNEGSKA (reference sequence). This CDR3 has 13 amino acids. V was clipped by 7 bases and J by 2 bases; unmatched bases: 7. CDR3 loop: CSVTGTRPYEQYF. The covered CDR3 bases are TGCAGTGTCACCGGGACTAGACCCTACGAG.

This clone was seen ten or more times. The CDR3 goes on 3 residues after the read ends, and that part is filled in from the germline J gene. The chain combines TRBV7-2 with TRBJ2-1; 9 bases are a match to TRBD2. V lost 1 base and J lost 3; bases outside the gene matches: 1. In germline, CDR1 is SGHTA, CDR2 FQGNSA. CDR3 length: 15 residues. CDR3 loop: CASSLGTSVYNEQFF. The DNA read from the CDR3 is TGTGCCAGCAGCTTAGGGACTAGCGTCTACAATGAG.

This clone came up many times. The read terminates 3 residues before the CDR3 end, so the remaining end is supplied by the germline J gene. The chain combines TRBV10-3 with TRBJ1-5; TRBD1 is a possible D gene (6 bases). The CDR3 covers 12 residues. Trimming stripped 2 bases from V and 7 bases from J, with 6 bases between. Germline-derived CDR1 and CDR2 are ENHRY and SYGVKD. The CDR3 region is CAISEDRQPQHF. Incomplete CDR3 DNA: TGTGCCATCAGTGAGGACAGGCAGCCC.

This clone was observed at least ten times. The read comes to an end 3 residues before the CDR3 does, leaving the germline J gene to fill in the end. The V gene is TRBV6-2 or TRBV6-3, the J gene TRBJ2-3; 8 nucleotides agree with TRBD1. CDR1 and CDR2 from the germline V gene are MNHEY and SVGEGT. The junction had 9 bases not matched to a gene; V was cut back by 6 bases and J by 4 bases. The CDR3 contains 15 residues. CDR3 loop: CASSKTGVRSDTQYF. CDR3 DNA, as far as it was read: TGTGCCAGCAGCAAGACAGGGGTCAGGTCAGATACG.

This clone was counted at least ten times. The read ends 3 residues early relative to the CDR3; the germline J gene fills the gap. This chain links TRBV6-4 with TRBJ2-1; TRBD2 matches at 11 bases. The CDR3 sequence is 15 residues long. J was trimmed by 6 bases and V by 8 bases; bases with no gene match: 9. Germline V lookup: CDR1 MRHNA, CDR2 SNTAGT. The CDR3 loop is CASFGSGGVGNEQFF. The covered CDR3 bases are TGTGCCAGCTTTGGTAGCGGGGGGGTAGGCAATGAG.

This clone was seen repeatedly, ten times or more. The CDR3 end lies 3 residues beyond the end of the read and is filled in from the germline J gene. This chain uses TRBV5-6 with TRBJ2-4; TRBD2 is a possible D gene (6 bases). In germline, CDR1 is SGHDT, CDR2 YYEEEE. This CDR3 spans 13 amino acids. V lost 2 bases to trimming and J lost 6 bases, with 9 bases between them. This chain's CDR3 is CASSFWDLNIQYF. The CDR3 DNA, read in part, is TGTGCCAGCAGCTTTTGGGACTTAAACATT.

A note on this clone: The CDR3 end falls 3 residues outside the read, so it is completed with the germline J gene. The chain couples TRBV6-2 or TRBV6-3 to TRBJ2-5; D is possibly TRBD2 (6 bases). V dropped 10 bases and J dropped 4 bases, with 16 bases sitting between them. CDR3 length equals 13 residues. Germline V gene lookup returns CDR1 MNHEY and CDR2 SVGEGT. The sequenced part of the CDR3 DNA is TGTGCCACCTTGGAGGGAAGGGGAGAGACC. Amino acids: CATLEGRGET. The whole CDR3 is CATLEGRGETQYF.

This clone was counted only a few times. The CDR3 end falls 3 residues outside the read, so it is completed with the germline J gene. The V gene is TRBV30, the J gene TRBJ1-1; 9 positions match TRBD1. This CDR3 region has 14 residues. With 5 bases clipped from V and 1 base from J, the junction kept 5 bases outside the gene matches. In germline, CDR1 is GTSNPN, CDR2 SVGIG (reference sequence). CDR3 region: CAWGTGQGNTEAFF. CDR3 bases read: TGTGCCTGGGGTACGGGACAGGGGAACACTGAA.

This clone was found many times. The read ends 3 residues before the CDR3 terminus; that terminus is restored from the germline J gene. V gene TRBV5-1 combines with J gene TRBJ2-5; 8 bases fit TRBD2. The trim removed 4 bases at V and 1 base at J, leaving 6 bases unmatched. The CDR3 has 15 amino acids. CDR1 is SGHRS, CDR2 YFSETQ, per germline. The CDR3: CASSRRSGTQETQYF. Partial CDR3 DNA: TGCGCCAGCAGCCGCCGTAGCGGGACCCAAGAGACC.